This T cell receptor (beta chain) stems from a study of T cell changes during pregnancy in multiple sclerosis. The length of the CDR3 is 14 residues. With 3 bases removed from V and 4 bases from J, the gap between germline ends came to 12 bases. Germline values: CDR1 MRHNA, CDR2 SNTAGT. Assay used: immunoSEQ multiplex PCR; TCRdb lists only in-frame clones, some missing. Of about 100,000 clones detected, around 92% appear once; the ten largest clones hold around 2.1%. The chain joins TRBV6-4 to TRBJ1-1; no reliable D call. Material: peripheral blood, obtained after pregnancy. This TCR was sampled from a female donor with multiple sclerosis, enrolled in a pregnancy study. CDR3 sequence: CASSEFVGTTEAFF. The CDR3 coding sequence is TGTGCCAGCAGTGAGTTCGTTGGCACCACTGAAGCTTTCTTT.